A single sample is the source of the 31 T cell receptor beta chains below, sequenced in a study of shared clonotypes between healthy human individuals. Sequencing was performed with immunoSEQ multiplex PCR; in TCRdb, only in-frame clones are kept and a portion is missing. The table includes roughly 1,600,000 clones, roughly 98.5% detected once. Sequencing input: naive CD4+ T cells sorted from blood. The subset: CD45RA+ positively selected. All receptors derive from a man in his thirties or forties in good health.

This sequence joins TRBV11-2 and TRBJ1-2; D unclear. The CDR3 is 14 residues long. V lost 5 bases and J 4 bases, leaving 14 bases between the germline ends. CDR1 is SGHAT and CDR2 is FQNNGV in the germline V gene. The CDR3 DNA reads TGTGCCAGCAGCCAAAAGAGGGTGGGCTATGGCTACACCTTC. It is translated as CASSQKRVGYGYTF.

The J gene is TRBJ1-3, the V gene TRBV28; D is ambiguous. Germline lookup yields CDR1 MDHEN and CDR2 SYDVKM. V lost 8 bases and J 0 bases, leaving 11 bases between the germline ends. This CDR3 has 14 residues. The CDR3 here is CASDTASSGNTIYF. The CDR3 nucleotides are TGTGCCAGCGATACGGCCAGCTCTGGAAACACCATATATTTT.

The gene calls are TRBV9 and TRBJ2-1, with a weak D call TRBD1 (6 bases). Germline CDR1 SGDLS, CDR2 YYNGEE. The CDR3 sequence is 13 residues long. V lost 0 bases to trimming and J lost 10 bases, with 11 bases between them. The CDR3 DNA sequence: TGTGCCAGCAGCGTAGCCCCAGGGACAGAGCAGTTCTTC. Protein sequence: CASSVAPGTEQFF.

This rearrangement joins TRBV14 to TRBJ1-4; D not resolved. V was shortened by 3 bases and J by 6 bases, with 14 bases between the two germline ends. There are 15 residues in the CDR3. Germline assignment: CDR1 SGHDN and CDR2 FVKESK. The CDR3 region has the DNA TGTGCCAGCAGCCAGCTAGAGTTTGGCCATGAAAAACTGTTTTTT. Protein sequence: CASSQLEFGHEKLFF.

The chain couples TRBV14 to TRBJ2-1; D gene ambiguous. The CDR3 has 16 residues. Germline V lookup: CDR1 SGHDN, CDR2 FVKESK. Trimming took off 1 base at V and 0 bases at J, with 10 bases between the two ends. The CDR3: CASSQGIGHSYNEQFF. DNA for the CDR3: TGTGCCAGCAGCCAAGGGATAGGGCACTCCTACAATGAGCAGTTCTTC.

The gene calls are TRBV6-1 and TRBJ2-2; 11 bases are shared with TRBD2. V gave up 10 bases and J gave up 6 bases; unmatched junction bases: 10. CDR3 size: 15 residues. Looked up from germline, CDR1 is MNHNS and CDR2 is SASEGT. CDR3 sequence: CATCTSGSIAGELFF. Here the CDR3 DNA reads TGTGCCACCTGTACTAGCGGGAGCATCGCCGGGGAGCTGTTTTTT.

This CDR3 is CASSLGTDQETQYF. CDR3 DNA: TGTGCCAGCAGCTTGGGGACGGACCAAGAGACCCAGTACTTC. The chain couples TRBV5-6 to TRBJ2-5; D is unclear. CDR3 size: 14 residues. Germline V gives CDR1 SGHDT, CDR2 YYEEEE. The V and J ends lost 0 bases and 0 bases respectively, with 6 bases between them.

The V and J genes are TRBV5-1 and TRBJ2-2, with a possible D match to TRBD1 (5 bases). Germline loops: CDR1 SGHRS, CDR2 YFSETQ. V gave up 0 bases and J gave up 4 bases, with 10 bases separating them. The CDR3 has 15 residues. The DNA of the CDR3 is TGCGCCAGCAGCTTGGAAGGGGTTGGCACCGGGGAGCTGTTTTTT. Translation gives CASSLEGVGTGELFF.

This chain connects TRBV4-1 to TRBJ1-2, with D hard to call. V lost 0 bases to trimming and J lost 8 bases, with 10 bases between them. The germline V gene has CDR1 MGHRA and CDR2 YSYEKL. The CDR3 extends over 13 amino acids. CDR3 sequence reads: CASSQDRLEGYTF. For the CDR3, the DNA is TGCGCCAGCAGCCAAGATAGGTTAGAAGGCTACACCTTC.

This sequence joins TRBV5-4 and TRBJ2-7, with D perhaps matching TRBD2 (7 bases). This CDR3 is built from 15 residues. Germline CDR1 and CDR2: SGHNT and YYREEE (reference sequence). The V end lost 4 bases, the J end lost 3 bases, and 17 bases lay between the germline ends. CDR3 sequence (DNA): TGTGCCAGCAGCCGCGGGGGCCTGGACTTCTACGAGCAGTACTTC. It translates to CASSRGGLDFYEQYF.

The chain is built from TRBV2 and TRBJ2-3, with 7 bases aligning to TRBD2. The germline V gene has CDR1 SNHLY and CDR2 FYNNEI. The CDR3 consists of 15 residues. Losses at the gene ends were 2 bases for V and 4 bases for J; bases not matched to a gene: 6. The CDR3 region is CASSESSGGSDTQYF. CDR3 coding DNA: TGTGCCAGCAGTGAATCCTCGGGAGGATCAGATACGCAGTATTTT.

This chain uses TRBV28 with TRBJ1-4, with 7 bases that match TRBD1. The CDR3 runs 16 residues. Germline V gene lookup returns CDR1 MDHEN and CDR2 SYDVKM. J was trimmed by 8 bases and V by 6 bases; bases with no gene match: 15. The CDR3 protein is CASSPWTGEPREKLFF. CDR3 sequence (DNA): TGTGCCAGCAGCCCTTGGACAGGAGAGCCCCGGGAAAAACTGTTTTTT.

The chain uses TRBV5-1 and TRBJ2-7; TRBD1 might be the D (6 bases). Trimming cost V 0 bases and J 7 bases, with 14 bases left between them. CDR3 size: 14 residues. From germline, CDR1 is SGHRS and CDR2 YFSETQ. The CDR3 DNA reads TGCGCCAGCAGCTTGGGTATACAGGGTGGGGAGCAGTACTTC. Protein product: CASSLGIQGGEQYF.

In regard to this clone: The same CDR3 is also encoded by other DNA sequences in this sample. The rearrangement links TRBV11-2 to TRBJ2-7; D ambiguous. This CDR3 is 12 amino acids long. Trimming took 5 bases from V and 2 from J, leaving 7 bases between them. Germline CDR1 reads SGHAT; CDR2 reads FQNNGV. This CDR3 reads CASSPRTYEQYF. The CDR3 DNA reads TGTGCCAGCAGCCCCAGAACCTACGAGCAGTACTTC.

The rearrangement joins TRBV5-1 to TRBJ2-7; D may be TRBD2 (5 bases). The germline V gene has CDR1 SGHRS and CDR2 YFSETQ. V gave up 0 bases and J gave up 7 bases, with 14 bases separating them. This CDR3 region has 14 residues. The CDR3 nucleotides are TGCGCCAGCAGCTTGGTTGCGGGTCCCGGAGAGCAGTACTTC. Residues: CASSLVAGPGEQYF.

This chain connects TRBV29-1 to TRBJ2-5, with D perhaps matching TRBD1 (5 bases). The V end lost 4 bases, the J end lost 4 bases, and 10 bases lay between the germline ends. CDR3 length: 12 amino acids. CDR1 is SQVTM, CDR2 ANQGSEA, per germline. CDR3 sequence reads: CSVASQGETQYF. The CDR3 nucleotides are TGCAGCGTTGCGTCCCAGGGAGAGACCCAGTACTTC.

This clone was picked up one time. The V and J genes are TRBV18 and TRBJ1-2, with 7 bases fitting TRBD1. CDR3 size: 15 residues. The V gene's germline CDR1 is KGHSH and CDR2 LQKENI. The ends lost 4 bases at V and 3 bases at J; junction bases unmatched: 8. CDR3 in DNA: TGTGCCAGCTCACACGGACAGGCAGCAGACTATGGCTACACCTTC. It is translated as CASSHGQAADYGYTF.

This clone was detected once. V usage is TRBV14 and J usage is TRBJ1-1; D is perhaps TRBD1 (5 bases). Germline V lookup: CDR1 SGHDN, CDR2 FVKESK. The CDR3 runs 13 residues. V lost 5 bases and J lost 1, with 8 bases in between. In DNA, the CDR3 is TGTGCCAGCAGCAAGGGGTGGAACACTGAAGCTTTCTTT. Its protein is CASSKGWNTEAFF.

This clone was seen just once. The chain employs TRBV4-1 and TRBJ1-2, with D tentatively TRBD1 (6 bases). The CDR3 spans 14 residues. Germline V gives CDR1 MGHRA, CDR2 YSYEKL. Trimming took 5 bases from V and 4 from J, leaving 14 bases between them. The CDR3 reads CASSEGQLAYGYTF. Written as DNA, the CDR3 is TGCGCCAGCAGCGAAGGACAGCTGGCCTATGGCTACACCTTC.

The chain uses TRBV25-1 and TRBJ2-1; 12 bases fit TRBD1. Trimming removed 7 bases from V and 4 bases from J; junction bases left unmatched: 8. The length of the CDR3 is 16 residues. Germline CDR1 and CDR2: MGHDK and SYGVNS. Here the CDR3 reads CASTVLGQGAYNEQFF. As DNA, the CDR3 is TGTGCCAGCACCGTGTTGGGACAGGGGGCTTACAATGAGCAGTTCTTC.

This clone was detected only once. The chain joins TRBV11-2 to TRBJ2-7; possibly TRBD2 for D (6 bases). V gave up 5 bases and J gave up 3 bases, with 17 bases separating them. The CDR3 spans 15 residues. The V gene's germline CDR1 is SGHAT and CDR2 FQNNGV. CDR3 DNA sequence: TGTGCCAGCAGCGCGGGACCTCAATTTCTCTACGAGCAGTACTTC. Translation gives CASSAGPQFLYEQYF.

The CDR3 spells CASSLFGNTGELFF. The CDR3 DNA follows: TGTGCCAGCAGCTTATTTGGAAACACCGGGGAGCTGTTTTTT. The chain carries TRBV7-3 and TRBJ2-2; D unclear. Between the trimmed V and J ends, which lost 2 bases and 2 bases, there was a span of 6 bases. This CDR3 comprises 14 residues. From germline, CDR1 is SGHTA and CDR2 FQGTGA.

This clone came up once. V usage is TRBV7-9 and J usage is TRBJ2-1, with TRBD2 matching over 8 bases. Germline V CDR1 and CDR2: SEHNR, FQNEAQ (reference sequence). This CDR3 has 15 residues. V gave up 5 bases and J gave up 4 bases; unmatched junction bases: 7. In DNA form, the CDR3 reads TGTGCCAGCAGCACGAGCGGGAGCAGGTACAATGAGCAGTTCTTC. It encodes CASSTSGSRYNEQFF.

The J gene is TRBJ1-1, the V gene TRBV4-3, with D possibly being TRBD1 (5 bases). Germline V CDR1 and CDR2: LGHNA, YSLEER. The V gene lost 3 bases and the J gene lost 4 bases, with 12 bases spanning the gap. This CDR3 has 14 residues. The CDR3 is CASSQGSGSTEAFF. DNA of the CDR3: TGCGCCAGCAGCCAGGGTTCAGGGAGCACTGAAGCTTTCTTT.

The chain links TRBV6-5 to TRBJ2-3; D remains unclear. Trimming stripped 10 bases from V and 1 base from J, with 15 bases between. Germline-derived CDR1 and CDR2 are MNHEY and SVGAGI. This CDR3 has 14 residues. The CDR3 loop is CATLGPSGTDTQYF. CDR3 bases: TGTGCCACCCTTGGACCAAGCGGCACAGATACGCAGTATTTT.

J is TRBJ1-1 and V is TRBV2, with D tentatively TRBD1 (5 bases). CDR1 and CDR2 from the germline V gene are SNHLY and FYNNEI. V lost 8 bases, J lost 0 bases, and 10 bases lay in between. The CDR3 consists of 13 residues. The CDR3 sequence is CASDQGMNTEAFF. The DNA for the CDR3 is TGTGCCAGCGATCAGGGTATGAACACTGAAGCTTTCTTT.

The CDR3 DNA sequence: TGTGCCAGTTCCCCGACAGGGGGCCATCAGCCCCAGCATTTT. This sequence encodes CASSPTGGHQPQHF. The chain joins TRBV19 to TRBJ1-5; 10 bases match TRBD1. CDR3 length: 14 amino acids. The germline CDR1 and CDR2 sequences are LNHDA and SQIVND (reference sequence). V was clipped by 8 bases and J by 5 bases; unmatched bases: 6. Drawing the rest from reference TRBV19 and TRBJ1-5, the complete variable domain is DGGITQSPKYLFRKEGQNVTLSCEQNLNHDAMYWYRQDPGQGLRLIYYSQIVNDFQKGDIAEGYSVSREKKESFPLTVTSAQKNPTAFYLCASSPTGGHQPQHFGDGTRLSIL.

The chain combines TRBV23-1 with TRBJ2-3, with D perhaps TRBD1 (6 bases). TRBV23-1 is designated an ORF whose function remains uncertain. CDR3 length equals 15 residues. Trimming cost V 7 bases and J 1 base, with 15 bases left between them. CDR3 nucleotide sequence: TGCGCCAGCACCCAACTAGAGGGGGGCACAGATACGCAGTATTTT. This gives the protein CASTQLEGGTDTQYF.

The gene calls are TRBV11-3 and TRBJ2-3; D call uncertain. Trimming left V 2 bases short and J 6 bases short, with 9 bases between. CDR3 length: 13 residues. Per the germline V gene, CDR1 is SGHNT and CDR2 is YENEEA. The CDR3 loop reads CASSLMSDDTQYF. DNA of the CDR3: TGTGCCAGCAGCTTAATGTCAGATGATACGCAGTATTTT.

The gene calls are TRBV7-6 and TRBJ2-5; no clear D gene. Germline V gene lookup returns CDR1 SGHVS and CDR2 FNYEAQ. V lost 5 bases, J lost 5 bases, and 24 bases lay in between. The CDR3 consists of 17 residues. DNA for the CDR3: TGTGCCAGCAGCCCCACCTCGATATTCGCCTTGGGGGAGACCCAGTACTTC. Translating gives CASSPTSIFALGETQYF.

This chain connects TRBV4-1 to TRBJ2-3; D is perhaps TRBD2 (6 bases). The CDR3 is 17 residues long. Germline V lookup: CDR1 MGHRA, CDR2 YSYEKL. V lost 0 bases and J lost 0, with 13 bases in between. CDR3 protein: CASSQDPAGSSTDTQYF. For the CDR3, the DNA is TGCGCCAGCAGCCAAGATCCAGCGGGTTCTAGCACAGATACGCAGTATTTT.